The rows below give T cell receptor beta chains drawn from one sample of a study of blood T cell repertoires in COVID-19. Data came from immunoSEQ multiplex PCR; TCRdb stores just in-frame clones and leaves some out. The sample includes under 150,000 clones, 84% of them seen just once. Sequencing was carried out using peripheral blood. The receptors shown here come from a human donor in a cohort sampled during active COVID-19. CDR3s include the opening cysteine and the closing phenylalanine or tryptophan. The order of the fields is clone size, J gene, D gene, V gene, CDR3 protein, CDR3 DNA. The D gene is left open where the match is weak. Clone size is stated in some rows and not others, as once, few, many or a class when expanded.

-	TRBJ2-7	TRBD2	TRBV15	CATSRERGLAYEQYF	TGTGCCACCAGCAGAGAAAGGGGACTAGCCTACGAGCAGTACTTC
-	TRBJ2-1	TRBD2	TRBV20-1	CSASRLQRGYNEQFF	TGCAGTGCTAGTCGTTTGCAGCGGGGCTACAATGAGCAGTTCTTC
-	TRBJ2-5	-	TRBV7-9	CASSLDRQTSYQETQYF	TGTGCCAGCAGCTTAGATCGGCAGACTTCGTACCAAGAGACCCAGTACTTC
-	TRBJ2-7	TRBD1	TRBV5-1	CASTGTGAYEQYF	TGCGCCAGCACGGGGACAGGAGCCTACGAGCAGTACTTC
-	TRBJ2-1	TRBD2	TRBV5-1	CASSLAASGGESSYNEQFF	TGCGCCAGCAGCTTGGCGGCTAGCGGGGGGGAGAGCTCCTACAATGAGCAGTTCTTC
-	TRBJ1-3	-	TRBV7-6	CASSPTGSSGNTIYF	TGTGCCAGCAGTCCTACCGGGAGCTCTGGAAACACCATATATTTT
many	TRBJ2-3	-	TRBV14	CASSQGQIPLGTQYF	TGTGCCAGCAGCCAAGGACAGATCCCTTTGGGTACGCAGTATTTT
-	TRBJ1-2	TRBD1	TRBV5-8	CASSFTDRGGYTF	TGTGCCAGCAGCTTTACCGACAGGGGCGGCTACACCTTC
-	TRBJ2-7	TRBD2	TRBV27	CASSASGAYEQYF	TGTGCCAGCTCGGCTAGCGGAGCCTACGAGCAGTACTTC
-	TRBJ1-3	-	TRBV12-5	CASGLAGGNTIYF	TGTGCTAGTGGTTTGGCGGGGGGAAACACCATATATTTT
-	TRBJ2-6	-	TRBV11-2	CASSWGRGLTF	TGTGCCAGCAGCTGGGGTAGGGGGCTGACTTTC
-	TRBJ1-2	TRBD1	TRBV2	CASSRDRDSYGYTF	TGTGCCAGCAGTCGAGACCGGGACAGCTATGGCTACACCTTC
-	TRBJ2-3	TRBD2	TRBV3-1/TRBV3-2	CASSPLGLAGGLFDTQYF	TGTGCCAGCAGCCCCTTAGGGCTAGCGGGGGGGCTCTTCGATACGCAGTATTTT
-	TRBJ1-1	-	TRBV10-3	CAISEPGQQNTEAFF	TGTGCCATCAGTGAGCCGGGACAACAGAACACTGAAGCTTTCTTT
-	TRBJ2-3	TRBD2	TRBV30	CAWRGLAGALRTDTQYF	TGTGCCTGGAGGGGACTAGCGGGGGCTCTAAGGACAGATACGCAGTATTTT
few	TRBJ1-1	-	TRBV2	CASSVQGTEAFF	TGTGCCAGCAGTGTTCAGGGGACTGAAGCTTTCTTT